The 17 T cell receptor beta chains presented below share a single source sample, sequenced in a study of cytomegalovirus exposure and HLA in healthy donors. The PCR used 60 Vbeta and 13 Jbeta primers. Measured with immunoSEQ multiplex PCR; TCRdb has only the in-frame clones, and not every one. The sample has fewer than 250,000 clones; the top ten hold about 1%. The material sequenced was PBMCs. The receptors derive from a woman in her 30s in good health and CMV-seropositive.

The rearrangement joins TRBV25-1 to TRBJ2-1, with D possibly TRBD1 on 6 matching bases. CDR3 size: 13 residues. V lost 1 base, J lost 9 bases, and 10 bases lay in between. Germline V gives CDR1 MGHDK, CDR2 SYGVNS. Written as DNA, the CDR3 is TGTGCCAGCAGTGAATGGGGGCACGGTGAGCAGTTCTTC. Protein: CASSEWGHGEQFF.

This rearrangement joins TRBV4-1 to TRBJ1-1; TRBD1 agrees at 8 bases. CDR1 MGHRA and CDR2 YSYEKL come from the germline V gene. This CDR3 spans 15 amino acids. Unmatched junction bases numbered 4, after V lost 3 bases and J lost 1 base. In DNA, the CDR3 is TGCGCCAGCAGCCAGGGACAGGCCCCGAACACTGAAGCTTTCTTT. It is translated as CASSQGQAPNTEAFF.

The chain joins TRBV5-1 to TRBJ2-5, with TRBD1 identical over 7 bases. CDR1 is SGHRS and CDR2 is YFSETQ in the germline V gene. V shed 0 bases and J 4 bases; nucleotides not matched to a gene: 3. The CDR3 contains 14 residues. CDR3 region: CASSLERQGETQYF. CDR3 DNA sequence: TGCGCCAGCAGCTTGGAGAGACAGGGAGAGACCCAGTACTTC. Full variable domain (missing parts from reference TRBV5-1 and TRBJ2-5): KAGVTQTPRYLIKTRGQQVTLSCSPISGHRSVSWYQQTPGQGLQFLFEYFSETQRNKGNFPGRFSGRQFSNSRSEMNVSTLELGDSALYLCASSLERQGETQYFGPGTRLLVL.

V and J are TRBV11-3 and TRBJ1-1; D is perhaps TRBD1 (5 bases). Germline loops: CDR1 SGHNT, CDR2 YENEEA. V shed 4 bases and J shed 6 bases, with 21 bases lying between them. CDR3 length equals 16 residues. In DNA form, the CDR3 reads TGTGCCAGCAGCTGCGCGGGACGTTGCCGAGAGCCTGAAGCTTTCTTT. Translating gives CASSCAGRCREPEAFF.

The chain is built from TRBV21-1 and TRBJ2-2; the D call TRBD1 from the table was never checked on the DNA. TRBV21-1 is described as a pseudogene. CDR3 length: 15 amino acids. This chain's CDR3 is CASSKGYRVGGELFF. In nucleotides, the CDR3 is TGTGCCAGCAGCAAAGGGTACAGGGTAGGCGGGGAGCTGTTTTTT.

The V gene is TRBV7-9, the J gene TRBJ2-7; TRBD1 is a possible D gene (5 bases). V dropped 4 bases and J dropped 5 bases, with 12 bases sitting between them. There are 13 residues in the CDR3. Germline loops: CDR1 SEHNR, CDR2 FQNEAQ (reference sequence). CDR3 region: CASSSMGLDEQYF. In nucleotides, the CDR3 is TGTGCCAGCAGCTCCATGGGGCTGGACGAGCAGTACTTC.

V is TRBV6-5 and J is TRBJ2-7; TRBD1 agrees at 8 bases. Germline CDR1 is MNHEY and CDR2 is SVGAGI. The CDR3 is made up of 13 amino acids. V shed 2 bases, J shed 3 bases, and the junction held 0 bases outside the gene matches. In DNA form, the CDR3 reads TGTGCCAGCAGTTACGGGACAGGCTACGAGCAGTACTTC. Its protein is CASSYGTGYEQYF.

The CDR3 is CAISVEQLPSGNTIYF. DNA for the CDR3: TGTGCCATCAGTGTGGAACAGCTCCCCTCTGGAAACACCATATATTTT. The rearrangement joins TRBV10-3 to TRBJ1-3; D remains ambiguous. Trimming removed 4 bases from V and 0 bases from J, with 13 bases in between. Germline CDR1 is ENHRY and CDR2 is SYGVKD. The CDR3 consists of 16 residues.

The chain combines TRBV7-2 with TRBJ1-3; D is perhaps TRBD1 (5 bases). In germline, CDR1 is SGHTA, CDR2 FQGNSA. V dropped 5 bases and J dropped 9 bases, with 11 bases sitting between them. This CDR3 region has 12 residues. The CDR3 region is CASSPVGGTIYF. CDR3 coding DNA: TGTGCCAGCAGCCCCGTCGGGGGCACCATATATTTT.

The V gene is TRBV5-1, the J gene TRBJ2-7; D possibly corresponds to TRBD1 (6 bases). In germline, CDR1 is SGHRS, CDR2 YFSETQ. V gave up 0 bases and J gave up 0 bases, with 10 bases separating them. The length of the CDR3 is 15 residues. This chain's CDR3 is CASSLGDIYSYEQYF. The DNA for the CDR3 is TGCGCCAGCAGCTTGGGGGACATTTACTCCTACGAGCAGTACTTC. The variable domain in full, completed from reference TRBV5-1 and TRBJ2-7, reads KAGVTQTPRYLIKTRGQQVTLSCSPISGHRSVSWYQQTPGQGLQFLFEYFSETQRNKGNFPGRFSGRQFSNSRSEMNVSTLELGDSALYLCASSLGDIYSYEQYFGPGTRLTVT.

CDR3 residues: CAIRHLQGAVNTGELFF. In DNA, the CDR3 is TGTGCCATCCGCCACCTACAGGGGGCCGTGAACACCGGGGAGCTGTTTTTT. The gene calls are TRBV2 and TRBJ2-2, with 9 positions matching TRBD1. V lost 10 bases to trimming and J lost 1 base; unmatched junction nucleotides: 13. Germline V gene data show CDR1 as SNHLY and CDR2 as FYNNEI. There are 17 residues in the CDR3.

This CDR3 is CASGRRGEVTQYF. CDR3 sequence (DNA): TGTGCCAGTGGAAGGAGGGGTGAGGTGACGCAGTATTTT. V usage is TRBV19 and J usage is TRBJ2-3, with a weak D call TRBD2 (6 bases). Germline CDR1 and CDR2: LNHDA and SQIVND (reference sequence). The CDR3 runs to 13 residues. V was cut by 8 bases and J by 9 bases, with 18 bases left in between.

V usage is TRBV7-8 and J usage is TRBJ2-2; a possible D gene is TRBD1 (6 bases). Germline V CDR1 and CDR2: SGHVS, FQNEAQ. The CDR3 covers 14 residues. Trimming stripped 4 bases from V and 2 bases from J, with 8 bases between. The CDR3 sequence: CASSWGRNTGELFF. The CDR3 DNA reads TGTGCCAGCAGCTGGGGGCGAAACACCGGGGAGCTGTTTTTT. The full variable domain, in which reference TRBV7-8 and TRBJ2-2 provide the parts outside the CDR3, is GAGVSQSPRYKVAKRGQDVALRCDPISGHVSLFWYQQALGQGPEFLTYFQNEAQLDKSGLPSDRFFAERPEGSVSTLKIQRTQQEDSAVYLCASSWGRNTGELFFGEGSRLTVL.

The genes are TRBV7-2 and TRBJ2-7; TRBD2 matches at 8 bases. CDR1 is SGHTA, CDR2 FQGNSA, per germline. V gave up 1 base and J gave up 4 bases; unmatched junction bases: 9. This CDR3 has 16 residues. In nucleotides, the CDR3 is TGTGCCAGCAGCTTAGAAGGGAGCGGGAGCGGATACGAGCAGTACTTC. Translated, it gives CASSLEGSGSGYEQYF.

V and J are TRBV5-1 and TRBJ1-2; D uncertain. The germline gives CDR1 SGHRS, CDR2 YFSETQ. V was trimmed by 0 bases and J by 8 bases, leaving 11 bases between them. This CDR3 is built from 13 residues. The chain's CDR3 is CASSLGDIGGYTF. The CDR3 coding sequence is TGCGCCAGCAGCTTGGGAGACATTGGGGGCTACACCTTC.

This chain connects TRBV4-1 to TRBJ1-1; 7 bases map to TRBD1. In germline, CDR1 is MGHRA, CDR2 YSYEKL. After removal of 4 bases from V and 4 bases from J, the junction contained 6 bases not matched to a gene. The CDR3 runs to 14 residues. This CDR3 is CASSRGGWATEAFF. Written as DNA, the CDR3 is TGCGCCAGCAGCCGAGGGGGCTGGGCCACTGAAGCTTTCTTT.

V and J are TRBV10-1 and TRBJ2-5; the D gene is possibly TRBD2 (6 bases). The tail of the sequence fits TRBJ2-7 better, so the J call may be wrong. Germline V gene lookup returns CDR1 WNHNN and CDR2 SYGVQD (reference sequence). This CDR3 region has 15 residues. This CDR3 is CASSESSSEGYEQYF. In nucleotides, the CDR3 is TGCGCCAGCAGTGAGTCTTCTAGCGAGGGCTACGAGCAGTACTTC.